The clone carrying this T cell receptor beta chain was detected ten times or more. Its antigen is unidentified. Unique molecular identifiers were incorporated when the TCRbeta library was constructed. TCRdb processed the PCR reads anew with MiXCR; each CDR3 protein has one entry. Of 85,000 to 120,000 distinct CDR3 sequences listed, about 7.5% are singletons. V was pared by 1 base and J by 5 bases, with 6 bases between. The germline V gene has CDR1 SQVTM and CDR2 ANQGSEA. This CDR3 has 11 residues. The data were taken from a study of T-cell reconstitution after alpha-beta-depleted transplantation in children. Study results and caveats: One year post-transplant, T-cell counts and diversity were largely derived from T cells produced anew. It was reported that alpha-beta T cells came from several hundred expanded graft clones (about two months after transplant).

The chain has TRBV29-1 and TRBJ2-7; no clear D. The TCR comes from a boy aged 2 to 9 with acute lymphoblastic leukemia, due to receive a stem cell transplant. Sequences were derived from PBMCs, sampled before TCRalphabeta/CD19-depleted stem cell transplant. CDR3 sequence reads: CSVEVSDEQYF. As DNA, the CDR3 is TGCAGCGTTGAAGTTTCCGACGAGCAGTACTTC.